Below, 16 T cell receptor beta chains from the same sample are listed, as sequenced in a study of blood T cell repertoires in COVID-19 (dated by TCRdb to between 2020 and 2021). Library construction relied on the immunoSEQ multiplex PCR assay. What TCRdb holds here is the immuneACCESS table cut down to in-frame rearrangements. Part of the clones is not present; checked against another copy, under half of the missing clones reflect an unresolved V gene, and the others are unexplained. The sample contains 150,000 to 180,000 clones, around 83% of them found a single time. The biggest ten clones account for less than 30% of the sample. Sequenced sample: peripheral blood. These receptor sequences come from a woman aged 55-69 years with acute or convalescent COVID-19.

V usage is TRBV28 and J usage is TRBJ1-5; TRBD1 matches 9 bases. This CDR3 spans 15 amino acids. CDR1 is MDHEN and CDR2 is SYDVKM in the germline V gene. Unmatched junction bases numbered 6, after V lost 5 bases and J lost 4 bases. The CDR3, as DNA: TGTGCCAGCAGTCCTGAGACAGGGGGTAATCAGCCCCAGCATTTT. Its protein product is CASSPETGGNQPQHF.

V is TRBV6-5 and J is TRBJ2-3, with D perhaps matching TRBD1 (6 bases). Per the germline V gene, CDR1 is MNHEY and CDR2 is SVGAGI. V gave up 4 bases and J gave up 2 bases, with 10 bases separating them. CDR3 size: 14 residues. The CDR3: CASSLQGDTDTQYF. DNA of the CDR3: TGTGCCAGCAGTTTACAGGGTGACACAGATACGCAGTATTTT.

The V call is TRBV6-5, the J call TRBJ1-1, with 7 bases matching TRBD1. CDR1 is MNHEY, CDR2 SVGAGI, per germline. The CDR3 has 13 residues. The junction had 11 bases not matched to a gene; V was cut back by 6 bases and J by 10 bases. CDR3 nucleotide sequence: TGTGCCAGCAGAGTCCTCACAGGGGAGGCAGCTTTCTTT. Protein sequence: CASRVLTGEAAFF.

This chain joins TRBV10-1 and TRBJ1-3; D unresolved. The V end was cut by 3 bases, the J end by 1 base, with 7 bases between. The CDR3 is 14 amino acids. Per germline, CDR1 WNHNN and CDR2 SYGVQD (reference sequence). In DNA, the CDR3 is TGCGCCAGCAGTGAATCGGGTTCTGGAAACACCATATATTTT. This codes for CASSESGSGNTIYF.

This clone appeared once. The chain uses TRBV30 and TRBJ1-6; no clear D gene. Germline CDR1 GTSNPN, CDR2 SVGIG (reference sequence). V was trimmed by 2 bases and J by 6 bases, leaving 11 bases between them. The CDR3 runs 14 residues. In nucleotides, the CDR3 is TGTGCCTGGAGTTACTCCGGGAGTAATTCACCCCTCCACTTT. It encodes CAWSYSGSNSPLHF.

The CDR3 nucleotides read TGTGCCTGGAGTGTGGGACAGGGCCTTAATCAGCCCCAGCATTTT. Protein sequence: CAWSVGQGLNQPQHF. V is TRBV30 and J is TRBJ1-5; 9 positions match TRBD1. CDR3 size: 15 residues. Trimming at V came to 0 bases and at J to 4 bases, leaving 4 bases not matched to a gene. The germline gives CDR1 GTSNPN, CDR2 SVGIG (reference sequence).

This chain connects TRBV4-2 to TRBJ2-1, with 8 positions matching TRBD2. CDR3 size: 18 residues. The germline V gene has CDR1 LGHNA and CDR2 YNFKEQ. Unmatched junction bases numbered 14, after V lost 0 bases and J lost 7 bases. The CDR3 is CASSQDALAGGPRNEQFF. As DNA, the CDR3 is TGTGCCAGCAGCCAAGATGCGTTGGCGGGGGGCCCCCGTAATGAGCAGTTCTTC.

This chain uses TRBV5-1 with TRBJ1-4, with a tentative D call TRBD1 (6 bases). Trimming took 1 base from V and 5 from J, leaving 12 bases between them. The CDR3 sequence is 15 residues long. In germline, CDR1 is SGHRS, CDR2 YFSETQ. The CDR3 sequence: CASSLIQGSNEKLFF. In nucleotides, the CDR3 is TGCGCCAGCAGCTTGATACAGGGTTCAAATGAAAAACTGTTTTTT. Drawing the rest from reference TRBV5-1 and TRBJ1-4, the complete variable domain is KAGVTQTPRYLIKTRGQQVTLSCSPISGHRSVSWYQQTPGQGLQFLFEYFSETQRNKGNFPGRFSGRQFSNSRSEMNVSTLELGDSALYLCASSLIQGSNEKLFFGSGTQLSVL.

The DNA of the CDR3 is TGCGCCAGCAGCATTAGTCCCGATTACCAAGAGACCCAGTACTTC. Its translation is CASSISPDYQETQYF. The rearrangement links TRBV5-1 to TRBJ2-5; no firm D call. This CDR3 comprises 15 residues. In germline, CDR1 is SGHRS, CDR2 YFSETQ. V lost 4 bases, J lost 0 bases, and 13 bases lay in between.

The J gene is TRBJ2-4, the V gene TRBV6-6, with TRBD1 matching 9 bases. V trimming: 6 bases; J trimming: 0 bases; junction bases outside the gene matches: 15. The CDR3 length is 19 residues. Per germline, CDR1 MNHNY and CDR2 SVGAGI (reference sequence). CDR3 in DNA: TGTGCCAGCAGCCGAATGGGACAGGGTGGAGGTGAAGCCAAAAACATTCAGTACTTC. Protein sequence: CASSRMGQGGGEAKNIQYF.

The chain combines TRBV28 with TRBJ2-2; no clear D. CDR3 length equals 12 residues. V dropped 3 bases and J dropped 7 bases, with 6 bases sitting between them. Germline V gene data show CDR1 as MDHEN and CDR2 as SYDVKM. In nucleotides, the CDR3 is TGTGCCAGCAGTTTGCGGTACGGGGAGCTGTTTTTT. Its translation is CASSLRYGELFF.

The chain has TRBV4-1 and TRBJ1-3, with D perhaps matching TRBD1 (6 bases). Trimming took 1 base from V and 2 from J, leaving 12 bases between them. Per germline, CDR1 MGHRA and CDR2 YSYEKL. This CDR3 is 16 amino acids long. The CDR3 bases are TGCGCCAGCAGCCAAGGAAGGGGGATCCCTGGAAACACCATATATTTT. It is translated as CASSQGRGIPGNTIYF.

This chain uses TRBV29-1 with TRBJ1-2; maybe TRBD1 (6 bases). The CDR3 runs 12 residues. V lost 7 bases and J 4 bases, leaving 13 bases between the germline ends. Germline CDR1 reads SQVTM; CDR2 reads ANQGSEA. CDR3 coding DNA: TGCAGCGCCGCCGGACAGCTCTATGGCTACACCTTC. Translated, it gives CSAAGQLYGYTF. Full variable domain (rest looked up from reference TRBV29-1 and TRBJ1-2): SAVISQKPSRDICQRGTSLTIQCQVDSQVTMMFWYRQQPGQSLTLIATANQGSEATYESGFVIDKFPISRPNLTFSTLTVSNMSPEDSSIYLCSAAGQLYGYTFGSGTRLTVV.

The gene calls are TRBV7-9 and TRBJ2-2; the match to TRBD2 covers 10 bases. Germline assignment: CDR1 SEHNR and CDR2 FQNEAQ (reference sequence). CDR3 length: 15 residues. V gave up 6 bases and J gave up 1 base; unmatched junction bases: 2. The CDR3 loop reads CASRIAGGNTGELFF. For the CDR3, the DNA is TGTGCCAGCAGGATAGCGGGGGGGAACACCGGGGAGCTGTTTTTT.

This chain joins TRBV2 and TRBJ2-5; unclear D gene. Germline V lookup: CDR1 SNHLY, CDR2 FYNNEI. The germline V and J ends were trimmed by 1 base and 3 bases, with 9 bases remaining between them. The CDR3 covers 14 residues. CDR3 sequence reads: CASSEVSPKETQYF. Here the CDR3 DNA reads TGTGCCAGCAGTGAAGTGTCTCCTAAAGAGACCCAGTACTTC.

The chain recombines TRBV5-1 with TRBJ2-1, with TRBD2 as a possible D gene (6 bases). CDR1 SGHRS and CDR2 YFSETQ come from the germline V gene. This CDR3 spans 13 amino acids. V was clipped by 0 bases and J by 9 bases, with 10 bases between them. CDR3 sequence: CASSLADGGEQFF. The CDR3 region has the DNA TGCGCCAGCAGCTTGGCGGACGGGGGTGAGCAGTTCTTC.